The subject of this entry is one T cell receptor (beta chain). The sample is drawn from a study of blood T cell repertoires in COVID-19. Study-level information: Acute-phase and convalescent COVID-19 samples originated in the United States, Italy and Spain.

TCRdb keeps only in-frame clones here, not all; method: immunoSEQ multiplex PCR. Altogether about 99,000 clones are present, about 89% being singletons, with the ten largest covering around 3.7%. Sequenced input: peripheral blood. This receptor was obtained from a woman aged 55-69 years with acute or convalescent COVID-19.

CDR3 coding DNA: TGCGCCAGCAGCTTGGCCGCCCAGGGGCCCCTCCACTTT. This encodes CASSLAAQGPLHF. The J gene is TRBJ1-6, the V gene TRBV5-1, with D possibly TRBD1 on 6 matching bases. Deletions cut 0 bases from V and 13 bases from J, with 11 bases between. The V gene's germline CDR1 is SGHRS and CDR2 YFSETQ. CDR3 length: 13 amino acids.